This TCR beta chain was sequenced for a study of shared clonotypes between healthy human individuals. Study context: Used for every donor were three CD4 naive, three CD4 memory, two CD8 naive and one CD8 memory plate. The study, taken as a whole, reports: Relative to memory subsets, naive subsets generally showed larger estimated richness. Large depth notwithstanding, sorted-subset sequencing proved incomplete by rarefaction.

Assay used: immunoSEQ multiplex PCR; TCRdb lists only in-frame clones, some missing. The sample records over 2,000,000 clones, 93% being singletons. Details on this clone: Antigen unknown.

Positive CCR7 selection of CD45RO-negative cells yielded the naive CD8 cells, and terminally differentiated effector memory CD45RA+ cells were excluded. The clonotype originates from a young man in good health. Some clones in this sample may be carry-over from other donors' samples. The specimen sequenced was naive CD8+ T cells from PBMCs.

The CDR3 DNA follows: TGCGCCAGCAGCCAGTTGCGGGGGAGCTCCTACGAGCAGTACTTC. Translated, it gives CASSQLRGSSYEQYF. The chain combines TRBV4-1 with TRBJ2-7; 7 nucleotides match TRBD2. Looked up from germline, CDR1 is MGHRA and CDR2 is YSYEKL. J gave up 0 bases and V 3 bases, and 5 bases lay outside the gene matches. CDR3 length: 15 residues.